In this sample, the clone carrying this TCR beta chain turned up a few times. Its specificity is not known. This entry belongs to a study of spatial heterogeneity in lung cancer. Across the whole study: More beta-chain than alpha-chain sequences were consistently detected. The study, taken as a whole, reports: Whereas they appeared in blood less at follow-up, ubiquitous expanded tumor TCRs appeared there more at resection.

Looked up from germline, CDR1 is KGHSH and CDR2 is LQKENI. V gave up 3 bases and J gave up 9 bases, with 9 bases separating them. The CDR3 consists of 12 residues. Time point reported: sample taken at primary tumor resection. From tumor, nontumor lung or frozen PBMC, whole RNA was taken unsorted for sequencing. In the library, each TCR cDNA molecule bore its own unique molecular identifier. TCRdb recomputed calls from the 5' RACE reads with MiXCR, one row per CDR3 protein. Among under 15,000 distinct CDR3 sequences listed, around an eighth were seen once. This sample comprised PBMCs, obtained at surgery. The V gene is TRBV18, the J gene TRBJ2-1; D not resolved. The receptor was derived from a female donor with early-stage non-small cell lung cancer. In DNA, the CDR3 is TGTGCCAGCTCACCGACCCGCAGTGAGCAGTTCTTC. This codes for CASSPTRSEQFF.